Sequencing of this TCR beta chain was carried out in a study of cytomegalovirus exposure and HLA in healthy donors. About the study: In terms of ancestry, the Caucasian-associated cluster contained roughly 80% of the 350 to 450 genotyped donors.

PCR was performed using 60 Vbeta and 13 Jbeta primers. Clones were sequenced by immunoSEQ multiplex PCR, and TCRdb holds only the in-frame ones, with some missing. Counted here are about 130,000 clones, 83% occurring once; the ten biggest clones make up about 1.2%. To note about this clone: What it binds is not known.

CDR1 is SGHTA and CDR2 is FQGNSA in the germline V gene. V lost 2 bases and J lost 4, with 13 bases in between. The length of the CDR3 is 15 residues. Nominally healthy donors provided the samples, though records likely missed some immune exposures. Points from the study as a whole: When presence/absence was analysed, sequencing depth was taken to be roughly uniform across donors. Later analysis demonstrated an association between a missense DCLRE1C variant and TCR beta V- and J-gene trimming.

The clonotype was recovered from a girl aged 2 to 10 in good health and CMV-seronegative. What was sequenced was PBMCs. J is TRBJ2-3 and V is TRBV7-2; D gene unclear. CDR3 sequence: CASSLTPGLPDTQYF. The CDR3 DNA sequence: TGTGCCAGCAGCTTAACGCCAGGTCTCCCAGATACGCAGTATTTT.